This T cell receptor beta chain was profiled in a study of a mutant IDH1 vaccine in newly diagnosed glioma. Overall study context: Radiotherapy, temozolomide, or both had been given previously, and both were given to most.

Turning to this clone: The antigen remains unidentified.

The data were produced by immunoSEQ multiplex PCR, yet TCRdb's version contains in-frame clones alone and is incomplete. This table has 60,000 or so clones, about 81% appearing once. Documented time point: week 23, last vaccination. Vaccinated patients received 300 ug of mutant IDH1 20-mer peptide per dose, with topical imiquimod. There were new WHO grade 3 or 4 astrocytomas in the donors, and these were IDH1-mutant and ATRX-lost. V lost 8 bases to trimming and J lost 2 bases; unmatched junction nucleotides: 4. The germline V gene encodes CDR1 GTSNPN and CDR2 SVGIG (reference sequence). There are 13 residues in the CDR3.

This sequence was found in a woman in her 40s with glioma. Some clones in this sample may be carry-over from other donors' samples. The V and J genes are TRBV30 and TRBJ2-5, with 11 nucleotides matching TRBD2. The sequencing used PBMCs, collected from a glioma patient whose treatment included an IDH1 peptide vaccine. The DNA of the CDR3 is TGTGCCGCGACTAGCGGGGCTCAAGAGACCCAGTACTTC. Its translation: CAATSGAQETQYF.